The rows below give T cell receptor beta chains drawn from one sample of a study of spatial heterogeneity in lung cancer. TCRdb itself ran the 5' RACE reads through MiXCR, one entry per CDR3 protein. The repertoire holds 85,000 to 100,000 distinct CDR3 sequences, with approximately 19% as singletons. Source: PBMCs, taken at follow-up. The receptors come from a male donor with early-stage non-small cell lung cancer. Both conserved end residues are part of each CDR3. A D gene is named only where the DNA matches it firmly. Clone size is not always given. Where it is, it says once, few, many or a class for expanded clones.

D gene,clone size,V gene,J gene,CDR3 DNA,CDR3 protein
NA,NA,TRBV20-1,TRBJ1-2,TGCAGTGCTATTAGCGGGCCGTATGGCTACACCTTC,CSAISGPYGYTF
NA,many,TRBV5-4,TRBJ1-1,TGTGCCAGCAGCTTGGTTTCAGGGTTGAACACTGAAGCTTTCTTT,CASSLVSGLNTEAFF
NA,NA,TRBV6-6,TRBJ1-2,TGTGCCATAGGAACAGGTGGATATGGCTACACCTTC,CAIGTGGYGYTF
TRBD1,NA,TRBV27,TRBJ1-1,TGTGCCAGCAGCCGATCAGGGGGTACTGAAGCTTTCTTT,CASSRSGGTEAFF
TRBD2,NA,TRBV5-1,TRBJ2-1,TGCGCCAGCAGCTTCGTAGCGGGAGAGAAAGACAATGAGCAGTTCTTC,CASSFVAGEKDNEQFF
NA,few,TRBV20-1,TRBJ1-5,TGCAGTGCCCGAAAAAGTGAGGGGCTGAGGCAGCCCCAGCATTTT,CSARKSEGLRQPQHF
NA,NA,TRBV20-1,TRBJ2-1,TGCAGTGCCGGAGGAAACAATGAGCAGTTCTTC,CSAGGNNEQFF
NA,NA,TRBV19,TRBJ1-5,TGTGCCAGTAGTAAGACGGGGAGCAATCAGCCCCAGCATTTT,CASSKTGSNQPQHF
NA,few,TRBV2,TRBJ2-4,TGTGCCAGCAGTGGGACAGCGACACTAGCCAAAAACATTCAGTACTTC,CASSGTATLAKNIQYF
NA,NA,TRBV7-2,TRBJ1-1,TGTGCCAGCAGCTTAGGGGGCGGAAGCACTGAAGCTTTCTTT,CASSLGGGSTEAFF
NA,many,TRBV12-3/TRBV12-4,TRBJ1-2,TGTGCCAGCAGTCAAGCCAGCTATGGCTACACCTTC,CASSQASYGYTF
TRBD2,NA,TRBV6-5,TRBJ2-7,TGTGCCAGCACTCAGAGCGGGAGGGGGTTCTACGAGCAGTACTTC,CASTQSGRGFYEQYF
NA,NA,TRBV19,TRBJ2-6,TGTGCCAGTACAAAGAAGCACTCTGGGGCCAACGTCCTGACTTTC,CASTKKHSGANVLTF
TRBD2,NA,TRBV20-1,TRBJ2-1,TGCAGTGCTTTCACAACACTAGCGGACTCCTACAATGAGCAGTTCTTC,CSAFTTLADSYNEQFF
TRBD2,NA,TRBV5-1,TRBJ2-2,TGCGCCAGCAGCTTGGCGATGGGACTAGCGGGAGTGGCCGGGGAGCTGTTTTTT,CASSLAMGLAGVAGELFF
NA,many,TRBV24-1,TRBJ1-1,TGTGCCACCAGTGACACGGGACACCCGAACACTGAAGCTTTCTTT,CATSDTGHPNTEAFF
NA,NA,TRBV19,TRBJ1-5,TGTGCCAGTAGCCACAGGGAAAGACTCGGTTTACGCAATCAGCCCCAGCATTTT,CASSHRERLGLRNQPQHF
NA,few,TRBV6-6,TRBJ1-5,TGTGCCAGCAGCCGTCCGAATCAGCCCCAGCATTTT,CASSRPNQPQHF
TRBD1,many,TRBV5-6,TRBJ1-1,TGTGCCAGCAGCATCGACAGGGTGTGGGGCACTGAAGCTTTCTTT,CASSIDRVWGTEAFF
NA,few,TRBV2,TRBJ1-2,TGTGCCAGCAGTGCCGGCCTTATAAGCAGTGGCTACACCTTC,CASSAGLISSGYTF
NA,NA,TRBV6-1,TRBJ2-3,TGTGCCAGCAGTGAAGGTCCCGAGCGATATAGGGCAGATACGCAGTATTTT,CASSEGPERYRADTQYF
NA,NA,TRBV5-1,TRBJ2-1,TGCGCCAGCAGCTTGGCTTTGGGAGAGAATGAGCAGTTCTTC,CASSLALGENEQFF
TRBD1,NA,TRBV7-9,TRBJ2-7,TGTGCCAGCAGCGAGACAGGGAACTCCTACGAGCAGTACTTC,CASSETGNSYEQYF
TRBD2,few,TRBV7-3,TRBJ2-2,TGTGCCAGCAGCCCAGCGGGAGCCGGGGAGCTGTTTTTT,CASSPAGAGELFF
TRBD1,NA,TRBV12-3/TRBV12-4,TRBJ1-5,TGTGCCAGCAGTTTAGCCACAGGGGTCAATCAGCCCCAGCATTTT,CASSLATGVNQPQHF
NA,few,TRBV7-9,TRBJ2-1,TGTGCCAGCAGCGAGAGACGGGTCTACAATGAGCAGTTCTTC,CASSERRVYNEQFF
TRBD2,few,TRBV5-1,TRBJ2-3,TGCGCCAGCAGCTTGAATGGCGGGAGGGCAGATACGCAGTATTTT,CASSLNGGRADTQYF
NA,many,TRBV7-9,TRBJ2-4,TGTGCCAGCAGCTTCGATCGGACCAAAAACATTCAGTACTTC,CASSFDRTKNIQYF
NA,NA,TRBV7-2,TRBJ2-1,TGTGCCAGCAGCGTAGCTCGGTTCGATGAGCAGTTCTTC,CASSVARFDEQFF
TRBD2,few,TRBV24-1,TRBJ2-3,TGTGCCACCAGTGTCGTGGCTAGCGGGGAGGTAGATACGCAGTATTTT,CATSVVASGEVDTQYF
TRBD1,NA,TRBV7-9,TRBJ2-7,TGTGCCAGCAGCCCGCTGGTCGGACAGGGAAAATACGAGCAGTACTTC,CASSPLVGQGKYEQYF
NA,many,TRBV7-9,TRBJ1-4,TGTGCCAGCGCCCCTGGTGGCAGGGGCGGGGAAAAACTGTTTTTT,CASAPGGRGGEKLFF
NA,few,TRBV5-1,TRBJ2-1,TGCGCCAGCAGCTGGGATAGCAGGGCCGTCAATGAGCAGTTCTTC,CASSWDSRAVNEQFF
NA,NA,TRBV5-6,TRBJ2-2,TGTGCCAGCAGCTTGCCGCTCTGGGGCACCGGGGAGCTGTTTTTT,CASSLPLWGTGELFF
NA,many,TRBV9,TRBJ2-5,TGTGCCAGCAGCGTAGGACCCAACGGGCAAGAGACCCAGTACTTC,CASSVGPNGQETQYF
NA,NA,TRBV30,TRBJ1-2,TGTGCCTGGAGTGGGAACAGGGCCCGCGGCTACACCTTC,CAWSGNRARGYTF
NA,NA,TRBV7-9,TRBJ2-1,TGTGCCAGCAGCTTAGCTGGAGGGTACCCGGCTAATGAGCAGTTCTTC,CASSLAGGYPANEQFF
NA,NA,TRBV5-4,TRBJ2-5,TGTGCCAGCAGCTTGGGCGGGGCCAGTCAAGAGACCCAGTACTTC,CASSLGGASQETQYF